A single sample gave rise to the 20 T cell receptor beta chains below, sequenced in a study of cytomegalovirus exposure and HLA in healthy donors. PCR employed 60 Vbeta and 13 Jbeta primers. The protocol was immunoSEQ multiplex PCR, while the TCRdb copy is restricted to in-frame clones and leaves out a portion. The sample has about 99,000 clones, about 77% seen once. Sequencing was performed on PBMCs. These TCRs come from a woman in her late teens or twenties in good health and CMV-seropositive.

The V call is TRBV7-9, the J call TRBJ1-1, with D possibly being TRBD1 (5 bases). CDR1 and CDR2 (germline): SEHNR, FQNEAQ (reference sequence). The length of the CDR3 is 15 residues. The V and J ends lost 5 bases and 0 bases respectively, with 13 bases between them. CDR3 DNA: TGTGCCAGCAGCATCAGGGTGCCCCTGAACACTGAAGCTTTCTTT. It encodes CASSIRVPLNTEAFF.

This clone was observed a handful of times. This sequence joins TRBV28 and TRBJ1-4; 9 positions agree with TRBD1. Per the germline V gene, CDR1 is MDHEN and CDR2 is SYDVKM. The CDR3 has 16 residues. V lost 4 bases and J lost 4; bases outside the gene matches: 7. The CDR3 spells CASSSLRGQGNEKLFF. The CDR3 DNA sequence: TGTGCCAGCAGTTCGCTCCGGGGACAGGGTAATGAAAAACTGTTTTTT.

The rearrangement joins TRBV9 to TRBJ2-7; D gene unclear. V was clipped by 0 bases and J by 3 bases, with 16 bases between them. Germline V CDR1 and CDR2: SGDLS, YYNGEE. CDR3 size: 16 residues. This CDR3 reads CASSVGATRGVYEQYF. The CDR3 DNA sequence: TGTGCCAGCAGCGTAGGGGCTACCCGTGGTGTCTACGAGCAGTACTTC.

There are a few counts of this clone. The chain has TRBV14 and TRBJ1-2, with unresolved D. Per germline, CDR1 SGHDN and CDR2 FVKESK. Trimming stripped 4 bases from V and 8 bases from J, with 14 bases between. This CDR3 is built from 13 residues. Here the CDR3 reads CASSPTRVGGYTF. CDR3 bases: TGTGCCAGCAGCCCCACCCGGGTCGGGGGCTACACCTTC.

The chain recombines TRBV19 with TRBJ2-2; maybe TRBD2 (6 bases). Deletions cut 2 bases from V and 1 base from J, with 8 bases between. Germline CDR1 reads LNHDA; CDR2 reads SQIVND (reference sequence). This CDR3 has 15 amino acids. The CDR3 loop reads CASSIQGGNTGELFF. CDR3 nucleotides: TGTGCCAGTAGTATACAGGGAGGGAACACCGGGGAGCTGTTTTTT.

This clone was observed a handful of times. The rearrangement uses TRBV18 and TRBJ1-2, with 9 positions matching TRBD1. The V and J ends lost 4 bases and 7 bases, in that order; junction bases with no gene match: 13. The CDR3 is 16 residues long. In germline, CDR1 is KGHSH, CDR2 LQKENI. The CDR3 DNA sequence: TGTGCCAGCTCACAACAGACGACAGGGGGGCAAAGTGGCTACACCTTC. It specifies CASSQQTTGGQSGYTF.

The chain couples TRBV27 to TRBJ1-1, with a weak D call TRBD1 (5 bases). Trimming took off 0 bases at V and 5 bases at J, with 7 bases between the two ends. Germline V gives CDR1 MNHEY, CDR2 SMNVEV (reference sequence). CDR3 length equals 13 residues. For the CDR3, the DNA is TGTGCCAGCAGTTTATCGGGGCGAACTGAAGCTTTCTTT. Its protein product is CASSLSGRTEAFF.

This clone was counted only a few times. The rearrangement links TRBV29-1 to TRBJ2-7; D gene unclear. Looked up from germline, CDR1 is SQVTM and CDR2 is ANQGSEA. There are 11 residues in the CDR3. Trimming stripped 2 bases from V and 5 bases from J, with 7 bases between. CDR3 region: CSVELVNEQYF. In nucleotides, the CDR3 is TGCAGCGTTGAATTAGTGAACGAGCAGTACTTC.

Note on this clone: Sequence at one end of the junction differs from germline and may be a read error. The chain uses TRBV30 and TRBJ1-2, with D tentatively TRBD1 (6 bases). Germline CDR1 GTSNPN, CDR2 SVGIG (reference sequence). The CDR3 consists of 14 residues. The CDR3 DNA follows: TGTGCCTGGGGTGTCAGGGGATCTTATGTTGGCTACACCTTC. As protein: CAWGVRGSYVGYTF.

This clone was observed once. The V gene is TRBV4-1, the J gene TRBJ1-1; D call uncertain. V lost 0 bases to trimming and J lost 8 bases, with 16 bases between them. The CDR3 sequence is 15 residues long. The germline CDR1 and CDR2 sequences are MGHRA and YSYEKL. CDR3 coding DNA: TGCGCCAGCAGCCAAGATTTAGTATTAGGCAGGGAAGCTTTCTTT. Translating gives CASSQDLVLGREAFF.

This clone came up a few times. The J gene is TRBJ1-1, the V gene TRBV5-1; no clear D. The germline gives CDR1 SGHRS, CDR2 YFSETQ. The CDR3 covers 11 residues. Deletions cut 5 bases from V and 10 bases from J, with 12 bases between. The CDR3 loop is CASRGEGRAFF. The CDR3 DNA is TGCGCCAGCAGGGGCGAGGGCAGAGCTTTCTTT.

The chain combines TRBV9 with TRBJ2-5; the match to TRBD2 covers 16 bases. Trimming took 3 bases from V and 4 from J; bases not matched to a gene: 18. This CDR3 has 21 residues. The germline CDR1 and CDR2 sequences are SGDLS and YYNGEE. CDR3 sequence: CASSAPLRAGTSGRALETQYF. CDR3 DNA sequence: TGTGCCAGCAGCGCCCCTCTCCGCGCCGGGACTAGCGGGAGGGCCTTAGAGACCCAGTACTTC.

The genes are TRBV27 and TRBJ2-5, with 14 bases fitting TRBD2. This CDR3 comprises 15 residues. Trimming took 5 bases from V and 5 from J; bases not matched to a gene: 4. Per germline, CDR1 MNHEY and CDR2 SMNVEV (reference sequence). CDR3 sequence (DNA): TGTGCCAGCAGTGGACTAGCGGGAGGATGGGAGACCCAGTACTTC. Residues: CASSGLAGGWETQYF.

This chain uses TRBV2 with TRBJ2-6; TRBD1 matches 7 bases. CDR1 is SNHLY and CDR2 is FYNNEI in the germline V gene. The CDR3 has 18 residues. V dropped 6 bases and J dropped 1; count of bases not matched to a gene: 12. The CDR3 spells CASSMTGRGQSGANVLTF. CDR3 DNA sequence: TGTGCCAGCAGCATGACGGGCAGGGGACAGTCTGGGGCCAACGTCCTGACTTTC.

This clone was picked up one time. CDR3 bases: TGTGCCAGTAGTCGGTTGGTCGTCAGCAATCAGCCCCAGCATTTT. Translation gives CASSRLVVSNQPQHF. The chain joins TRBV19 to TRBJ1-5; no definite D call. The germline CDR1 and CDR2 sequences are LNHDA and SQIVND (reference sequence). The CDR3 runs 15 residues. V lost 5 bases, J lost 1 base, and 12 bases lay in between.

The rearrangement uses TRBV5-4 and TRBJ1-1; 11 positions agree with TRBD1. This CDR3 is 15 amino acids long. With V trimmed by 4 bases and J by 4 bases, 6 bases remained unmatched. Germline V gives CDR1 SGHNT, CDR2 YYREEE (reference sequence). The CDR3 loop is CASSPDRGPATEAFF. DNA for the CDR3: TGTGCCAGCAGCCCGGACAGGGGGCCTGCCACTGAAGCTTTCTTT.

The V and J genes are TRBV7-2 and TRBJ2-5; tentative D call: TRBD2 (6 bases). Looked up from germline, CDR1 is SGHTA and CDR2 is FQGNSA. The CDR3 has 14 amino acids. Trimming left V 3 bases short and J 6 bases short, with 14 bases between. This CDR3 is CASSLDSAGKTQYF. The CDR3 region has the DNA TGTGCCAGCAGCTTGGACTCGGCGGGGAAGACCCAGTACTTC. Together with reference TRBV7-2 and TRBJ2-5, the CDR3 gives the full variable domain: GAGVSQSPSNKVTEKGKDVELRCDPISGHTALYWYRQSLGQGLEFLIYFQGNSAPDKSGLPSDRFSAERTGGSVSTLTIQRTQQEDSAVYLCASSLDSAGKTQYFGPGTRLLVL.

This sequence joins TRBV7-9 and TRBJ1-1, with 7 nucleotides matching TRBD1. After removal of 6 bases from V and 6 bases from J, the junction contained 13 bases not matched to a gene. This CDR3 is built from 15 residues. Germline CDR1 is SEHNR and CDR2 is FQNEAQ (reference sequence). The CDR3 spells CASRSTGNRGPEAFF. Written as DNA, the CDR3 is TGTGCCAGCAGGTCGACGGGGAACAGGGGACCTGAAGCTTTCTTT.

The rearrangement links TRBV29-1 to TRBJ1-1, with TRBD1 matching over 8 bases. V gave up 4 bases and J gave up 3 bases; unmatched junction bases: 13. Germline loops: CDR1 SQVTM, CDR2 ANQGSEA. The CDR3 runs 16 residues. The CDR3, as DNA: TGCAGCGTTGGTACCCGGACAGGGAATCTCCACACTGAAGCTTTCTTT. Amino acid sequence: CSVGTRTGNLHTEAFF.

DNA for the CDR3: TGTGCCAGCAGCCAAAACCAGGGTCGGTACAATGAGCAGTTCTTC. As protein: CASSQNQGRYNEQFF. The gene calls are TRBV5-6 and TRBJ2-1; the D gene is possibly TRBD1 (5 bases). Germline V gene sequence: CDR1 SGHDT, CDR2 YYEEEE. The ends were cut back, 4 bases at V and 4 bases at J, with 15 bases in the middle. The CDR3 contains 15 residues.